This is a list of T cell receptor beta chains from one sample in a study of shared clonotypes between healthy human individuals. Here immunoSEQ multiplex PCR was the method, and the copy in TCRdb shows in-frame clones only, minus some. Of about 2.1 million clones detected, 85% to 95% appear once; the ten largest clones hold over 1.5%. The sample comprised naive CD8+ T cells from PBMCs. Receptors were obtained from a man younger than 30 in good health. Some clones in this sample may be carry-over from other donors' samples. CDR3s include the opening cysteine and the closing phenylalanine or tryptophan. The D gene is left open where the match is weak. Clone size is given for some rows only: seen once, a few or many times, or a class if the clone is expanded.

D,size,V,J,CDR3,DNA
TRBD1,NA,TRBV29-1,TRBJ2-1,CSVEGAAPQSLYNEQFF,TGCAGCGTAGAGGGGGCGGCCCCCCAGTCCCTTTACAATGAGCAGTTCTTC
NA,NA,TRBV13,TRBJ2-5,CASSFQLRVRQETQYF,TGTGCCAGCAGCTTCCAACTCCGGGTGCGACAAGAGACCCAGTACTTC
NA,NA,TRBV4-3,TRBJ2-1,CASSPYRANEQFF,TGCGCCAGCAGCCCCTACAGGGCCAATGAGCAGTTCTTC
NA,NA,TRBV7-3,TRBJ2-1,CASSPDWNSYNEQFF,TGTGCCAGCAGCCCAGACTGGAACTCCTACAATGAGCAGTTCTTC
TRBD1,NA,TRBV7-2,TRBJ2-1,CASSSDRSSYNEQFF,TGTGCCAGCAGCTCGGACAGGAGCTCCTACAATGAGCAGTTCTTC
NA,once,TRBV13,TRBJ1-3,CASSYPGAKGNTIYF,TGTGCCAGCAGTTACCCGGGAGCGAAAGGAAACACCATATATTTT
TRBD2,NA,TRBV9,TRBJ2-3,CASSVGSGRDTDTQYF,TGTGCCAGCAGCGTAGGTAGCGGGAGAGATACAGATACGCAGTATTTT
NA,NA,TRBV5-6,TRBJ1-2,CASSLAARKVYGYTF,TGTGCCAGCAGCTTGGCCGCCAGAAAAGTCTATGGCTACACCTTC
NA,NA,TRBV6-5,TRBJ1-1,CASSYTVTGGEAFF,TGTGCCAGCAGTTACACGGTCACGGGAGGGGAAGCTTTCTTT
NA,NA,TRBV11-2,TRBJ2-7,CASSLDQTVSSYEQYF,TGTGCCAGCAGCTTAGATCAGACAGTGAGCTCCTACGAGCAGTACTTC
TRBD1,once,TRBV27,TRBJ2-5,CASTSTGGQTQYF,TGTGCCAGCACCTCGACAGGGGGGCAGACCCAGTACTTC
NA,NA,TRBV30,TRBJ2-2,CAWRAGQNTGELFF,TGTGCCTGGAGGGCGGGACAGAACACCGGGGAGCTGTTTTTT
TRBD2,once,TRBV27,TRBJ2-1,CASSIVTVAGVYEQFF,TGTGCCAGCAGTATAGTTACAGTAGCGGGAGTTTATGAGCAGTTCTTC
TRBD1,NA,TRBV15,TRBJ2-3,CATSREITGGTDTQYF,TGTGCCACCAGCAGAGAAATCACAGGGGGCACAGATACGCAGTATTTT
TRBD2,NA,TRBV7-9,TRBJ2-2,CASSFRLAGHTGELFF,TGTGCCAGCAGCTTTCGCCTAGCGGGACACACCGGGGAGCTGTTTTTT
NA,NA,TRBV19,TRBJ2-6,CASSIVPLAAGANVLTF,TGTGCCAGTAGTATAGTCCCCCTTGCTGCTGGGGCCAACGTCCTGACTTTC
NA,NA,TRBV4-1,TRBJ2-7,CASSQVPQGLSYEQYF,TGCGCCAGCAGCCAAGTTCCCCAGGGGCTATCCTACGAGCAGTACTTC
NA,once,TRBV5-6,TRBJ1-1,CASSSDTGISEAFF,TGTGCCAGCAGCTCCGACACGGGGATCTCTGAAGCTTTCTTT
TRBD2,NA,TRBV28,TRBJ2-3,CASRPTELAGGTQYF,TGTGCCAGCAGACCTACAGAACTAGCGGGCGGTACGCAGTATTTT
TRBD1,NA,TRBV6-6,TRBJ1-4,CASTNRGATNEKLFF,TGTGCCAGCACAAACAGGGGGGCAACTAATGAAAAACTGTTTTTT
NA,once,TRBV28,TRBJ2-7,CASRGRVGTYYEQYF,TGTGCCAGCAGAGGCCGGGTAGGGACATACTACGAGCAGTACTTC
NA,once,TRBV7-6,TRBJ1-1,CASSLGRVNTEAFF,TGTGCCAGCAGCCTCGGGAGGGTGAACACTGAAGCTTTCTTT
TRBD2,NA,TRBV9,TRBJ2-7,CASSVSERDSYEQYF,TGTGCCAGCAGCGTCTCGGAGCGGGACTCCTACGAGCAGTACTTC
TRBD1,NA,TRBV7-2,TRBJ1-1,CASSLSGGWEAFF,TGTGCCAGCAGCTTGTCAGGGGGCTGGGAAGCTTTCTTT
NA,NA,TRBV5-6,TRBJ2-5,CASSRPPGRRETQYF,TGTGCCAGCAGCCGCCCACCGGGGCGGAGGGAGACCCAGTACTTC
TRBD2,once,TRBV13,TRBJ2-1,CASSFERDLTADNEQFF,TGTGCCAGCAGCTTCGAGCGGGATTTGACGGCTGACAATGAGCAGTTCTTC
NA,NA,TRBV29-1,TRBJ2-7,CSVYQGISYEQYF,TGCAGCGTTTATCAGGGGATCTCCTACGAGCAGTACTTC